Presented here are 22 T cell receptor beta chains from one specimen sequenced in a study of shared clonotypes between healthy human individuals. Libraries were prepared by immunoSEQ multiplex PCR; TCRdb keeps only in-frame clonotypes and omits some of them. The sample shows about 1 million clones, around 76% of them seen only once. The sample comprised memory CD4+ T cells sorted from blood. Subset of the sample: CD45RA-negative fraction. The receptors derive from a man younger than 35 in good health.

V and J are TRBV30 and TRBJ1-6, with D tentatively TRBD1 (6 bases). Germline V CDR1 and CDR2: GTSNPN, SVGIG (reference sequence). Trimming pared 5 bases from V and 7 bases from J, leaving 18 bases between. The CDR3 totals 15 residues. As DNA, the CDR3 is TGTGCCTGGGATGGATTGGGACAAGTCAATTCACCCCTCCACTTT. It codes for CAWDGLGQVNSPLHF.

There are a few counts of this clone. V is TRBV5-4 and J is TRBJ2-2, with 7 bases identical to TRBD2. The CDR3 sequence is 17 residues long. J lost 6 bases, V lost 4 bases, and 15 bases had no gene match. Germline CDR1 reads SGHNT; CDR2 reads YYREEE (reference sequence). CDR3 amino acids: CASSRSTSSPKPGELFF. CDR3 coding DNA: TGTGCCAGCAGCCGCTCGACTAGCTCACCGAAACCCGGGGAGCTGTTTTTT.

The chain joins TRBV5-8 to TRBJ1-4; D uncertain. This CDR3 is built from 16 residues. CDR1 and CDR2 from the germline V gene are SGHTS and YDEGEE. With 0 bases removed from V and 0 bases from J, the gap between germline ends came to 9 bases. CDR3 nucleotide sequence: TGTGCCAGCAGCTTGGGTCAGACCTCAACTAATGAAAAACTGTTTTTT. This sequence encodes CASSLGQTSTNEKLFF.

The chain carries TRBV5-4 and TRBJ2-5; TRBD1 might be the D (7 bases). Trimming pared 1 base from V and 5 bases from J, leaving 9 bases between. The CDR3 extends over 13 amino acids. Germline CDR1 SGHNT, CDR2 YYREEE (reference sequence). CDR3 region: CASSLSGGETQYF. The CDR3 DNA follows: TGTGCCAGCAGCTTGTCAGGGGGGGAGACCCAGTACTTC.

The chain employs TRBV29-1 and TRBJ1-2; a possible D gene is TRBD1 (5 bases). Trimming stripped 6 bases from V and 4 bases from J, with 15 bases between. The CDR3 loop spans 13 amino acids. CDR1 SQVTM and CDR2 ANQGSEA come from the germline V gene. The CDR3 coding sequence is TGCAGCGTGGCCAGAGGGGTCGGCTATGGCTACACCTTC. Protein sequence: CSVARGVGYGYTF.

This clone was found once. V is TRBV18 and J is TRBJ2-1; no clear D. This CDR3 contains 12 residues. Per the germline V gene, CDR1 is KGHSH and CDR2 is LQKENI. The V end was cut by 6 bases, the J end by 5 bases, with 8 bases between. CDR3 coding DNA: TGTGCCAGCTCGGGATCCAACAATGAGCAGTTCTTC. Translated, it gives CASSGSNNEQFF. Using reference TRBV18 and TRBJ2-1 for the parts outside the CDR3, the full variable domain is NAGVMQNPRHLVRRRGQEARLRCSPMKGHSHVYWYRQLPEEGLKFMVYLQKENIIDESGMPKERFSAEFPKEGPSILRIQQVVRGDSAAYFCASSGSNNEQFFGPGTRLTVL.

Details on this clone: The junction departs from the called germline gene at one end, perhaps through a read error. The J gene is TRBJ2-7, the V gene TRBV4-2, with D possibly matching TRBD1 (7 bases). The CDR3 has 15 amino acids. Germline CDR1 LGHNA, CDR2 YNFKEQ. CDR3 region: CTSSQAGGLSYEQYF. In DNA form, the CDR3 reads TGTACCAGCAGCCAAGCAGGGGGGCTCTCCTACGAGCAGTACTTC.

This chain connects TRBV7-8 to TRBJ1-5, with D unclear. V was clipped by 4 bases and J by 0 bases, with 13 bases between them. Germline V lookup: CDR1 SGHVS, CDR2 FQNEAQ. This CDR3 comprises 16 residues. The CDR3 is CASSSVTGYSNQPQHF. The CDR3 nucleotides are TGTGCCAGCAGCTCCGTAACGGGGTATAGCAATCAGCCCCAGCATTTT.

The table lists this clone with many counts. This specimen includes other DNA sequences encoding the same CDR3. This chain links TRBV16 with TRBJ1-3; possibly TRBD1 for D (5 bases). CDR3 size: 14 residues. The V and J ends lost 0 bases and 3 bases respectively, with 6 bases between them. Germline V gene lookup returns CDR1 KGHSY and CDR2 FQNENV. The CDR3 reads CASSQSRGGNTIYF. CDR3 DNA: TGTGCCAGCAGCCAATCGAGGGGTGGAAACACCATATATTTT.

This chain joins TRBV6-6 and TRBJ2-5; no firm D call. Trimming removed 4 bases at V and 5 bases at J, with 8 bases between. Per germline, CDR1 MNHNY and CDR2 SVGAGI (reference sequence). The CDR3 length is 12 residues. In DNA form, the CDR3 reads TGTGCCAGCAGTTCGGTCCGGGAGACCCAGTACTTC. Amino acid sequence: CASSSVRETQYF.

This clone was picked up one time. The chain has TRBV25-1 and TRBJ2-7; D might be TRBD1 or TRBD2, each matching 5 bases. Germline assignment: CDR1 MGHDK and CDR2 SYGVNS. V lost 6 bases and J 3 bases, leaving 12 bases between the germline ends. This CDR3 is 13 amino acids long. For the CDR3, the DNA is TGTGCCAGCAGGAACCGGGACGGCTACGAGCAGTACTTC. It is translated as CASRNRDGYEQYF.

This clone came up many times. This chain uses TRBV5-4 with TRBJ2-4; TRBD1 aligns across 7 bases. Trimming took 3 bases from V and 7 from J; bases not matched to a gene: 7. Per germline, CDR1 SGHNT and CDR2 YYREEE (reference sequence). This CDR3 has 14 residues. CDR3 in amino acids: CASSSQGVINIQYF. CDR3 DNA: TGTGCCAGCAGCTCCCAGGGGGTTATTAACATTCAGTACTTC.

This clone appeared a single time. V usage is TRBV7-6 and J usage is TRBJ1-3; no reliable D call. V was pared by 1 base and J by 3 bases, with 10 bases between. Germline values: CDR1 SGHVS, CDR2 FNYEAQ. The CDR3 covers 15 residues. The CDR3, as DNA: TGTGCCAGCAGCTTAGGACCGAGAGGTGGAAACACCATATATTTT. Amino acid sequence: CASSLGPRGGNTIYF.

Only one count was recorded for this clone. The chain couples TRBV19 to TRBJ1-5; the match to TRBD1 covers 10 bases. Germline V gene data show CDR1 as LNHDA and CDR2 as SQIVND (reference sequence). The CDR3 contains 15 residues. V dropped 7 bases and J dropped 4; count of bases not matched to a gene: 7. The CDR3 bases are TGTGCCAGTACCAAGGACAGGGGGTTTAATCAGCCCCAGCATTTT. Translated: CASTKDRGFNQPQHF.

A note on this clone: Other DNA sequences of this sample code for an identical CDR3. V gene TRBV5-4 combines with J gene TRBJ2-3, with 8 bases identical to TRBD2. Germline assignment: CDR1 SGHNT and CDR2 YYREEE (reference sequence). CDR3 length: 15 residues. V was pared by 4 bases and J by 0 bases, with 4 bases of the junction left unmatched. CDR3 sequence (DNA): TGTGCCAGCAGCGCCGGCGGGGGGAGCACAGATACGCAGTATTTT. Translating gives CASSAGGGSTDTQYF.

This clone was found once. V gene TRBV5-4 combines with J gene TRBJ2-7; no clear D gene. V shed 0 bases and J shed 3 bases, with 13 bases lying between them. Per germline, CDR1 SGHNT and CDR2 YYREEE (reference sequence). The CDR3 spans 15 residues. CDR3 protein: CASSLGLQESYEQYF. CDR3 sequence (DNA): TGTGCCAGCAGCTTGGGTCTACAAGAGAGCTACGAGCAGTACTTC.

The J gene is TRBJ2-7, the V gene TRBV7-3; TRBD1 agrees at 12 bases. The V gene end was trimmed by 1 base and the J gene end by 12 bases; junction bases not matched to a gene: 10. Germline CDR1 and CDR2: SGHTA and FQGTGA. CDR3 length equals 15 residues. In nucleotides, the CDR3 is TGTGCCAGCAGCTTAAGTGCCGGGACAGGGGGCATCCTGTACTTC. This sequence encodes CASSLSAGTGGILYF.

This chain links TRBV5-1 with TRBJ1-2, with D possibly TRBD1 on 5 matching bases. The CDR3 sequence is 14 residues long. The germline CDR1 and CDR2 sequences are SGHRS and YFSETQ. V lost 0 bases to trimming and J lost 4 bases, with 10 bases between them. The chain's CDR3 is CASSLDQGPYGYTF. The CDR3 nucleotides are TGCGCCAGCAGCTTGGATCAGGGACCCTATGGCTACACCTTC.

V and J are TRBV29-1 and TRBJ1-2; D is unclear. Germline CDR1 SQVTM, CDR2 ANQGSEA. V lost 6 bases and J 8 bases, leaving 22 bases between the germline ends. The CDR3 has 14 amino acids. DNA for the CDR3: TGCAGCGTGGGAGGGCAGAGTGCAATCCGAGGCTACACCTTC. It encodes CSVGGQSAIRGYTF. Using reference TRBV29-1 and TRBJ1-2 for the parts outside the CDR3, the full variable domain is SAVISQKPSRDICQRGTSLTIQCQVDSQVTMMFWYRQQPGQSLTLIATANQGSEATYESGFVIDKFPISRPNLTFSTLTVSNMSPEDSSIYLCSVGGQSAIRGYTFGSGTRLTVV.

As to this clone: Other DNA sequences within the sample encode an identical CDR3. CDR3 residues: CASSLVGGETQYF. The CDR3 DNA reads as TGTGCCAGCAGCTTGGTGGGAGGAGAGACCCAGTACTTC. V gene TRBV5-4 combines with J gene TRBJ2-5, with a tentative D call TRBD2 (6 bases). This CDR3 comprises 13 residues. Between the trimmed V and J ends, which lost 0 bases and 4 bases, there was a span of 7 bases. Germline V lookup: CDR1 SGHNT, CDR2 YYREEE (reference sequence).

The genes are TRBV11-2 and TRBJ2-1; 15 bases map to TRBD2. The germline V gene encodes CDR1 SGHAT and CDR2 FQNNGV. The trim removed 5 bases at V and 9 bases at J, leaving 5 bases unmatched. CDR3 length: 15 amino acids. The CDR3 reads CASSPGLAGGPEQFF. The CDR3 region has the DNA TGTGCCAGCAGCCCCGGACTAGCGGGAGGGCCTGAGCAGTTCTTC. Using reference TRBV11-2 and TRBJ2-1 for the parts outside the CDR3, the full variable domain is EAGVAQSPRYKIIEKRQSVAFWCNPISGHATLYWYQQILGQGPKLLIQFQNNGVVDDSQLPKDRFSAERLKGVDSTLKIQPAKLEDSAVYLCASSPGLAGGPEQFFGPGTRLTVL.

The chain has TRBV30 and TRBJ1-1; D unclear. CDR1 and CDR2 (germline): GTSNPN, SVGIG (reference sequence). V was cut by 0 bases and J by 1 base, with 6 bases left in between. The CDR3 totals 13 residues. The CDR3 sequence is CAWSVRWNTEAFF. CDR3 in DNA: TGTGCCTGGAGTGTGAGGTGGAACACTGAAGCTTTCTTT.